This passage covers 9 T cell receptor beta chains from one sample sequenced in a study of T cell clones after liver transplantation. TCRdb's table, derived via immunoSEQ multiplex PCR, lists solely in-frame clones and lacks some. The table shows 9,500 to 10,000 clones, with 55% to 85% occurring only once. This specimen consisted of CD8+ T cells from blood, obtained at the 15-month timepoint. These receptors were taken from a human patient who received a liver transplant. Some T cells may have come from the graft donor.

This clone appeared a single time. This chain connects TRBV28 to TRBJ1-4, with 7 bases that match TRBD1. The CDR3 runs 16 residues. V lost 2 bases and J lost 4; bases outside the gene matches: 7. Germline V gives CDR1 MDHEN, CDR2 SYDVKM. CDR3 DNA: TGTGCCAGCAGTTTAGACCGGGACAGAAGTAATGAAAAACTGTTTTTT. It yields the protein CASSLDRDRSNEKLFF.

V gene TRBV5-6 combines with J gene TRBJ2-7, with 8 bases aligning to TRBD2. V gave up 4 bases and J gave up 5 bases; unmatched junction bases: 11. Germline CDR1 SGHDT, CDR2 YYEEEE. The CDR3 is 15 amino acids. This CDR3 is CASSPSTSGPDEQYV. The DNA of the CDR3 is TGTGCCAGCAGCCCGTCCACTAGCGGTCCCGACGAGCAGTACGTC.

This clone is labeled as medium-sized. The chain has TRBV10-1 and TRBJ2-1, with D possibly TRBD2 on 6 matching bases. The germline CDR1 and CDR2 sequences are WNHNN and SYGVQD (reference sequence). The CDR3 is made up of 13 amino acids. V lost 6 bases, J lost 5 bases, and 11 bases lay in between. The CDR3 region is CASRWDFHNEQFF. The CDR3 DNA follows: TGCGCCAGCAGGTGGGACTTCCACAATGAGCAGTTCTTC.

This rearrangement joins TRBV2 to TRBJ1-1, with 7 bases that match TRBD1. Germline loops: CDR1 SNHLY, CDR2 FYNNEI. Trimming at V came to 6 bases and at J to 7 bases, leaving 5 bases not matched to a gene. The CDR3 consists of 12 residues. The DNA for the CDR3 is TGTGCCAGCAGCCCCGGGACAGATGAAGCTTTCTTT. It translates to CASSPGTDEAFF.

J is TRBJ2-3 and V is TRBV6-1; D not resolved. The CDR3 is 13 amino acids. V lost 2 bases to trimming and J lost 1 base, with 4 bases between them. The germline V gene encodes CDR1 MNHNS and CDR2 SASEGT. For the CDR3, the DNA is TGTGCCAGCAGTGAACTCCGCACAGATACGCAGTATTTT. Its protein product is CASSELRTDTQYF.

The chain links TRBV7-9 to TRBJ2-2, with D perhaps matching TRBD1 or TRBD2 (5 bases each). The germline V gene has CDR1 SEHNR and CDR2 FQNEAQ (reference sequence). The CDR3 spans 14 residues. The V gene lost 6 bases and the J gene lost 6 bases, with 14 bases spanning the gap. The CDR3 bases are TGTGCCAGCAGTCAGACAGAGGGGTCCGGGGAGCTGTTTTTT. Its translation: CASSQTEGSGELFF.

The chain combines TRBV25-1 with TRBJ2-5; 8 nucleotides match TRBD2. The CDR3 contains 18 residues. Germline loops: CDR1 MGHDK, CDR2 SYGVNS. The ends lost 1 base at V and 2 bases at J; junction bases unmatched: 12. In DNA, the CDR3 is TGTGCCAGCAGTGAATTGAGGTTAGCGGGAAAACTTCAAGAGACCCAGTACTTC. Translation: CASSELRLAGKLQETQYF.

This rearrangement joins TRBV4-2 to TRBJ1-2; D is perhaps TRBD1 (6 bases). This CDR3 is built from 20 residues. The V and J ends lost 0 bases and 1 base respectively, with 24 bases between them. CDR1 LGHNA and CDR2 YNFKEQ come from the germline V gene. CDR3 DNA: TGTGCCAGCAGCCAAGACGGACACAGGGAAGGACTAGGACTTAACTATGGCTACACCTTC. Protein sequence: CASSQDGHREGLGLNYGYTF.

The chain has TRBV9 and TRBJ2-1; perhaps TRBD2 as D (6 bases). Trimming shortened V by 3 bases and J by 0 bases, and 16 bases separated the two germline ends. Germline CDR1 SGDLS, CDR2 YYNGEE. The CDR3 loop spans 17 amino acids. The CDR3 DNA follows: TGTGCCAGCAGCGCCAGCGTACCGGGACTCTCCTACAATGAGCAGTTCTTC. As protein: CASSASVPGLSYNEQFF.